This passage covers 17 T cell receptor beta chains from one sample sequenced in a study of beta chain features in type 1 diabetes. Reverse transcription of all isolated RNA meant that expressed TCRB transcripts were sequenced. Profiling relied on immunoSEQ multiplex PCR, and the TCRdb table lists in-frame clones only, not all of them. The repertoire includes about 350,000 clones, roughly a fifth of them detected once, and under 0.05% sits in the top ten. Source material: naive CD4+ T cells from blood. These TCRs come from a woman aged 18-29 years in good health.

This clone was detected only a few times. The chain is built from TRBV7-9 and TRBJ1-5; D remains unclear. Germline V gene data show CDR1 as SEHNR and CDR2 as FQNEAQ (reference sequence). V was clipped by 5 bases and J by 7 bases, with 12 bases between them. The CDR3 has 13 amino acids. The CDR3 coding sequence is TGTGCCAGCAGCAAAAATCAGGCCCAGCCCCAGCATTTT. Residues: CASSKNQAQPQHF. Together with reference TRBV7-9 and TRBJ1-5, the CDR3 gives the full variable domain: DTGVSQNPRHKITKRGQNVTFRCDPISEHNRLYWYRQTLGQGPEFLTYFQNEAQLEKSRLLSDRFSAERPKGSFSTLEIQRTEQGDSAMYLCASSKNQAQPQHFGDGTRLSIL.

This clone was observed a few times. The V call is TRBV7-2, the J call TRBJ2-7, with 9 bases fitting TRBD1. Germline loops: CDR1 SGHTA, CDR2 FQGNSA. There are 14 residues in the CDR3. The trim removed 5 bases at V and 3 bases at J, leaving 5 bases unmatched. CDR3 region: CASSPRDRDYEQYF. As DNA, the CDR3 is TGTGCCAGCAGCCCTCGGGACAGGGACTACGAGCAGTACTTC.

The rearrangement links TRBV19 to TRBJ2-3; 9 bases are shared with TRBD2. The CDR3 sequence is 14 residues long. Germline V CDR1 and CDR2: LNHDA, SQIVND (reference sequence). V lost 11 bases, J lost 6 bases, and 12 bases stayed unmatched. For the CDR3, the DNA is TGTGCCTCGAACAGCGGGAGGATTGGGGATACGCAGTATTTT. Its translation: CASNSGRIGDTQYF.

The DNA of the CDR3 is TGTGCCACTCAGGGGTTTCCAAATCAGCCCCAGCATTTT. This encodes CATQGFPNQPQHF. J is TRBJ1-5 and V is TRBV6-5; possibly TRBD1 for D (6 bases). The CDR3 runs 13 residues. V was pared by 10 bases and J by 4 bases, with 14 bases between. Germline lookup yields CDR1 MNHEY and CDR2 SVGAGI.

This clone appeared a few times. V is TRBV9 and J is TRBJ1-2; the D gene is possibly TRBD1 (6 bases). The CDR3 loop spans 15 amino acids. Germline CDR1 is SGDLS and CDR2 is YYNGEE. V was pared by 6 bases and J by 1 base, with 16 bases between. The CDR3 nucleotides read TGTGCCAGCAAGAAATACAGGGCTCTTAACTATGGCTACACCTTC. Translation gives CASKKYRALNYGYTF.

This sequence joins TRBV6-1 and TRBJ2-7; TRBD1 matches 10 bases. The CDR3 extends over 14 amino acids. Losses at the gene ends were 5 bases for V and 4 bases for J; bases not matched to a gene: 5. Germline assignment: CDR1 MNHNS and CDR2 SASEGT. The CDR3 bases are TGTGCCAGCAGTTGGGACAGGGGACAATACGAGCAGTACTTC. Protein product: CASSWDRGQYEQYF.

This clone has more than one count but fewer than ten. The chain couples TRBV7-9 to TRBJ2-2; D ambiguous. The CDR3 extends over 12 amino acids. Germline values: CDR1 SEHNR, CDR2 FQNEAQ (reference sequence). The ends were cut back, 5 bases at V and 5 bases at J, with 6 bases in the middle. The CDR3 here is CASSMSTGELFF. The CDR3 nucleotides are TGTGCCAGCAGCATGAGTACCGGGGAGCTGTTTTTT.

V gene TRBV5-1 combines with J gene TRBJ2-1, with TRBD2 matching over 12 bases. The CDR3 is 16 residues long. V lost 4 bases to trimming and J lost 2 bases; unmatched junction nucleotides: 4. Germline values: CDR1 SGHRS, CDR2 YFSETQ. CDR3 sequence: CASSNPSGGAYNEQFF. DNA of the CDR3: TGCGCCAGCAGCAACCCTAGCGGGGGGGCCTACAATGAGCAGTTCTTC.

Here the CDR3 DNA reads TGTGCCAGCAGTGCGGCTAGGAACAATGAGCAGTTCTTC. As protein: CASSAARNNEQFF. V and J are TRBV2 and TRBJ2-1; D is ambiguous. CDR1 SNHLY and CDR2 FYNNEI come from the germline V gene. This CDR3 comprises 13 residues. V lost 4 bases to trimming and J lost 5 bases, with 9 bases between them.

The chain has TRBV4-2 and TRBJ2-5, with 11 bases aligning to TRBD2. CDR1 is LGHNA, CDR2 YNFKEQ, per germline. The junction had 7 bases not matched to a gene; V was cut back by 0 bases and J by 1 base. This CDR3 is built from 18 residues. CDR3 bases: TGTGCCAGCAGCCAAGATCCTTCGGGGACTAGCGGCCAAGAGACCCAGTACTTC. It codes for CASSQDPSGTSGQETQYF.

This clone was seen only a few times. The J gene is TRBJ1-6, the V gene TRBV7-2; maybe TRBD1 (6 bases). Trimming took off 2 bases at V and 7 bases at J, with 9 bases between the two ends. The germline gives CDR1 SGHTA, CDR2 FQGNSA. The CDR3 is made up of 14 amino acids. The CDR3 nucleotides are TGTGCCAGCAGCTTATACAGGGAAAATTCACCCCTCCACTTT. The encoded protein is CASSLYRENSPLHF. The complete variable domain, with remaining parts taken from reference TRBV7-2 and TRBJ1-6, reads GAGVSQSPSNKVTEKGKDVELRCDPISGHTALYWYRQSLGQGLEFLIYFQGNSAPDKSGLPSDRFSAERTGGSVSTLTIQRTQQEDSAVYLCASSLYRENSPLHFGNGTRLTVT.

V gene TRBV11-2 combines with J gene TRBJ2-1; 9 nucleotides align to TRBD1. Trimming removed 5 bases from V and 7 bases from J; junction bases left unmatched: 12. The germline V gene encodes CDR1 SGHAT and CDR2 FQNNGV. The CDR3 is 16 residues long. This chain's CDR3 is CASSRIRDRERNEQFF. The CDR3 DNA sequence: TGTGCCAGCAGCCGAATCCGGGACAGGGAGAGGAATGAGCAGTTCTTC.

The CDR3 loop is CASSSVGVGETQYF. The DNA of the CDR3 is TGTGCCAGCAGCTCCGTCGGGGTTGGGGAGACCCAGTACTTC. The chain employs TRBV5-4 and TRBJ2-5; D possibly corresponds to TRBD2 (5 bases). CDR3 size: 14 residues. Between the trimmed V and J ends, which lost 3 bases and 5 bases, there was a span of 14 bases. Germline V lookup: CDR1 SGHNT, CDR2 YYREEE (reference sequence).

As DNA, the CDR3 is TGTGCCAGTAGTATGACAGGGGCTAGCGGGAGCGATGAGCAGTTCTTC. It yields the protein CASSMTGASGSDEQFF. This rearrangement joins TRBV19 to TRBJ2-1; 10 bases agree with TRBD2. CDR1 LNHDA and CDR2 SQIVND come from the germline V gene (reference sequence). The junction had 10 bases not matched to a gene; V was cut back by 3 bases and J by 8 bases. The CDR3 has 16 residues.

In nucleotides, the CDR3 is TGTGCCAGTAGTACCCTAGCCAAAAACATTCAGTACTTC. Its protein is CASSTLAKNIQYF. The chain recombines TRBV19 with TRBJ2-4; D is unresolved. Germline V gene data show CDR1 as LNHDA and CDR2 as SQIVND (reference sequence). The CDR3 spans 13 residues. V lost 4 bases and J 0 bases, leaving 4 bases between the germline ends.

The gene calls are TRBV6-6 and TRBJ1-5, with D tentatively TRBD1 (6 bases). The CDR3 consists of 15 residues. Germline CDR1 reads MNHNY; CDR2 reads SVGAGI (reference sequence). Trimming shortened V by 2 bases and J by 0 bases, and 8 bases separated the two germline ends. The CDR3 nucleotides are TGTGCCAGCAGTTACGGCAGGGGTAGCAATCAGCCCCAGCATTTT. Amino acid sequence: CASSYGRGSNQPQHF.

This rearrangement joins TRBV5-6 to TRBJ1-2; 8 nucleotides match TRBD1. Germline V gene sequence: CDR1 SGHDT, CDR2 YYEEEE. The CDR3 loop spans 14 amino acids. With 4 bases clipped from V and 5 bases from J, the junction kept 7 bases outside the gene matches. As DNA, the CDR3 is TGTGCCAGCAGCATAGGACAGGGCTCGTATGGCTACACCTTC. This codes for CASSIGQGSYGYTF. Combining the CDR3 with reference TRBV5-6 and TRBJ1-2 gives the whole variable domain DAGVTQSPTHLIKTRGQQVTLRCSPKSGHDTVSWYQQALGQGPQFIFQYYEEEERQRGNFPDRFSGHQFPNYSSELNVNALLLGDSALYLCASSIGQGSYGYTFGSGTRLTVV.